This TCR beta chain was captured in a study of blood T cell repertoires in COVID-19. About the research overall: Samples came from the United States, Italy and Spain, spanning acute and convalescent COVID-19. The analysed material was cDNA or gDNA that came from T cells, B-cell-depleted T cells, or PBMCs.

The CDR3 sequence is 16 residues long. Germline V gene lookup returns CDR1 MGHRA and CDR2 YSYEKL. Between the trimmed V and J ends, which lost 1 base and 4 bases, there was a span of 16 bases. As processed by the authors: Estimates of nucleated cell counts were drawn from the amplification of reference gene primers. Assay: immunoSEQ multiplex PCR; the TCRdb copy retains only in-frame clones and omits some. The DNA gave D and trimming, while V, J and clone size come from that table. The profile shows 250,000 or so clones, roughly 84% of them singletons. This rearrangement joins TRBV4-1 to TRBJ1-2; D perhaps matches TRBD1 (5 bases). Source material: peripheral blood. The receptor comes from a woman in her 40s who had recovered from COVID-19. The CDR3 DNA sequence: TGCGCCAGCAGCCAAGTTACCCAGGGTGAGCTCTATGGCTACACCTTC. The encoded protein is CASSQVTQGELYGYTF.